The T cell receptor (beta chain) described here comes from a study of blood T cell repertoires in COVID-19. Study information: Either two negative PCRs, clearance, or symptom resolution qualified Cohort 3 donors as recovered. Sites in the United States, Italy and Spain provided acute and convalescent COVID-19 samples.

Individuals aged about 18 to 89 years were recruited from about two dozen US areas. This table comes from immunoSEQ multiplex PCR, and its TCRdb copy is limited to in-frame clones, with some not included. The sample holds 350,000 to 400,000 clones, around 87% seen once. The CDR3 covers 15 residues. Germline V gives CDR1 MNHEY, CDR2 SMNVEV (reference sequence). Trimming removed 10 bases from V and 2 bases from J; junction bases left unmatched: 8. The clonotype comes from a middle-aged man in a cohort exposed to, infected with or recovered from COVID-19 (not recorded which). The rearrangement links TRBV27 to TRBJ1-5, with 10 bases identical to TRBD1. Specimen: PBMCs or T cells enriched from blood (not recorded which). CDR3 sequence (DNA): TGTGCCACCTCCAGGACAGGGGGAGGCAATCAGCCCCAGCATTTT. This sequence encodes CATSRTGGGNQPQHF.